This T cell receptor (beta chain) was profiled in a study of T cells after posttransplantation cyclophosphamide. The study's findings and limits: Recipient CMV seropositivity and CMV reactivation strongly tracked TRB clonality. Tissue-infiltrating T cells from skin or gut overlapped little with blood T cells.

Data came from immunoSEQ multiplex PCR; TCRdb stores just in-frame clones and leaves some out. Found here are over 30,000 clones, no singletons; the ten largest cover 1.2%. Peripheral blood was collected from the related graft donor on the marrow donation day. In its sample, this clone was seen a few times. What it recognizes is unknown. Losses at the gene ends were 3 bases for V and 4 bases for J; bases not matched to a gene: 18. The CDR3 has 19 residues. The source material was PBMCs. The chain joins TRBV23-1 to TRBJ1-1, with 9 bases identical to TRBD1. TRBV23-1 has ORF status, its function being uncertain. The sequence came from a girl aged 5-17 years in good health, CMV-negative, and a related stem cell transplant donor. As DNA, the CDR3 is TGCGCCAGCAGTCATATGTGGACAGGGGCAGGTTCCACGGTCACTGAAGCTTTCTTT. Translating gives CASSHMWTGAGSTVTEAFF.